This T cell receptor beta chain was retrieved from a study of OX40 agonist ivuxolimab in advanced cancers. About the research overall: Dose-escalation patients had hepatocellular carcinoma, melanoma, renal cell or head and neck cancer. Treatment received earlier with anti-PD-1, anti-PD-L1 or anti-CTLA-4 agents was allowed, and 40% had some.

TCRdb's copy holds only in-frame clones and misses some; the assay was immunoSEQ multiplex PCR. This repertoire shows about 71,000 clones, 81% found once; its top ten account for approximately 5%. V was cut by 5 bases and J by 2 bases, with 16 bases left in between. In germline, CDR1 is SGHRS, CDR2 YFSETQ. The CDR3 has 15 residues. The source of this sequence is an adult with an advanced solid tumor such as melanoma, head and neck, liver or kidney cancer. Sample: CD4+ or CD8+ T cells sorted from blood, taken in a trial of the OX40 agonist ivuxolimab. The chain recombines TRBV5-1 with TRBJ2-5; D gene ambiguous. This CDR3 reads CASSSNPLGQETQYF. DNA of the CDR3: TGCGCCAGCAGTTCCAATCCTTTGGGACAAGAGACCCAGTACTTC.